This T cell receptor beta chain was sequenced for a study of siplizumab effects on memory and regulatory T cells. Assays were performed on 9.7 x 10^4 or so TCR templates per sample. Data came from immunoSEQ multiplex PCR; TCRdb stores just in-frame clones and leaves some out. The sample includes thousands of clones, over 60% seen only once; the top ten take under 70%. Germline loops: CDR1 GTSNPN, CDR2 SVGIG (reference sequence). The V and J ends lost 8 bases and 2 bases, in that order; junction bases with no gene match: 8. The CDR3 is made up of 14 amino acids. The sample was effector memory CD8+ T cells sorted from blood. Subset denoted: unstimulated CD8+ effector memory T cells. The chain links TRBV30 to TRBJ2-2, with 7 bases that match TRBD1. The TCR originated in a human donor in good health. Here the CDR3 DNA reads TGTGCCCGTGGACAGGTTTCCAACACCGGGGAGCTGTTTTTT. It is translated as CARGQVSNTGELFF.